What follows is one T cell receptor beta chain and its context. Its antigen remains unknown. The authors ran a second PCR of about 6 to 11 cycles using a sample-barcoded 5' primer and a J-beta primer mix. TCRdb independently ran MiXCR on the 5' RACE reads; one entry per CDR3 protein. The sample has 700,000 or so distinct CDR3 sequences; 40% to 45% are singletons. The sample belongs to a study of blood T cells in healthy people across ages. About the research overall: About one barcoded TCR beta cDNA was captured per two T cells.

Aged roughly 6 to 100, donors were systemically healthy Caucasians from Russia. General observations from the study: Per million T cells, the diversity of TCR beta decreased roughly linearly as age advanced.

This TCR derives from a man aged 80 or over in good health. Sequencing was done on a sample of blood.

The CDR3 DNA reads TGTGCCAGCTCACCTGTCAGGGGGCGAGAGACTGGGGCCAACGTCCTGACTTTC. The encoded protein is CASSPVRGRETGANVLTF. The chain employs TRBV18 and TRBJ2-6; 8 nucleotides align to TRBD1. Germline-derived CDR1 and CDR2 are KGHSH and LQKENI. The V segment lost 3 bases and the J segment 2 bases; nucleotides outside the gene matches: 9. CDR3 length: 18 residues.